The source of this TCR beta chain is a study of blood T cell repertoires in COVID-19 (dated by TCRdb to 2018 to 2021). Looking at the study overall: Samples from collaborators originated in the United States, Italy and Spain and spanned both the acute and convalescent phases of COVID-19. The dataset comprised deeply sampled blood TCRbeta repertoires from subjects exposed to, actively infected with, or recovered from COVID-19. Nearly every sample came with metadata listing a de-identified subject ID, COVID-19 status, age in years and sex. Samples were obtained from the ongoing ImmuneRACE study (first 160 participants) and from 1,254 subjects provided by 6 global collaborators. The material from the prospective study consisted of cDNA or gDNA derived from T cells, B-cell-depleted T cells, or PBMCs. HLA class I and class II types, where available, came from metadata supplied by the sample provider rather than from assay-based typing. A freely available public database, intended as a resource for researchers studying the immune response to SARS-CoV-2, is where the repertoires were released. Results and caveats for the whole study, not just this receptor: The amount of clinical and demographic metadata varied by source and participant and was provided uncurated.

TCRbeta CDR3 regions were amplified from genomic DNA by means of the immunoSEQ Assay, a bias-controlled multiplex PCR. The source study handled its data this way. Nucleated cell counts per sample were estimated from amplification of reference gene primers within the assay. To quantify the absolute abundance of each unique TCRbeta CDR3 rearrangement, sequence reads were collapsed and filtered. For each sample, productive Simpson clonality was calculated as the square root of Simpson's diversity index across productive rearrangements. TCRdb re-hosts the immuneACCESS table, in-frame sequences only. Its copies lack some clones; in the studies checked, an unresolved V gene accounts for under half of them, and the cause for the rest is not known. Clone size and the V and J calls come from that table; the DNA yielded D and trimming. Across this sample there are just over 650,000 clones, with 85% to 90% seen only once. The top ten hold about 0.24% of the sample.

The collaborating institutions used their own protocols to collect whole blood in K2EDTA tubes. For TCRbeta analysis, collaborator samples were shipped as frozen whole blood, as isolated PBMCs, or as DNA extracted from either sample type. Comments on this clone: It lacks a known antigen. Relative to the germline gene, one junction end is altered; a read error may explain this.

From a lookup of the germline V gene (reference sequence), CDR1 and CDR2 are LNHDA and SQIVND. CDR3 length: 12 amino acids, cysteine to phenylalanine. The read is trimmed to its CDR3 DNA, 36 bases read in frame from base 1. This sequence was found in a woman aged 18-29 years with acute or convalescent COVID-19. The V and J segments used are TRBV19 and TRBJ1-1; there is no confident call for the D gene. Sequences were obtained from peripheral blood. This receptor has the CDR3 CASRHPNTEAFF. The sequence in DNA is TGCGCGTCGAGACACCCGAACACTGAAGCTTTCTTT.